This T cell receptor (beta chain) was sequenced during a study of T cell repertoires in cytomegalovirus infection. For the study at large: Peptides in the study included HLA-C-restricted and HLA-B-restricted CMV epitopes.

The CDR3 is 14 amino acids. Losses at the gene ends were 5 bases for V and 4 bases for J; bases not matched to a gene: 4. Germline CDR1 SGHTA, CDR2 FQGTGA. Findings of the study overall: HLA-C-restricted CMV-specific TCR beta clonotypes prevailed in the ex vivo response. Public TCR beta family frequency separated CMV-and-HLA carriers, including in an independent cohort.

This clonotype was counted only a few times. Its cognate antigen is unknown. TCRdb called the reads again in MiXCR, with one record for every CDR3 protein. Altogether some 800,000 distinct CDR3 sequences are present, less than 35% being singletons, with the ten largest covering 9.5% to 15%. The clonotype was recovered from a human donor in good health (CMV status not recorded). Some clones in this sample may be carry-over from other donors' samples. The chain employs TRBV7-3 and TRBJ1-3, with 8 bases aligning to TRBD1. The material sequenced was cultured CD8+ T cells from PBMCs, taken from culture after CMV antigen stimulation. Here the CDR3 DNA reads TGTGCCAGCAGCCGAACAGGGGGAGGAAACACCATATATTTT. This codes for CASSRTGGGNTIYF. Looking up the rest from reference TRBV7-3 and TRBJ1-3 gives the full variable domain: GAGVSQTPSNKVTEKGKYVELRCDPISGHTALYWYRQSLGQGPEFLIYFQGTGAADDSGLPNDRFFAVRPEGSVSTLKIQRTERGDSAVYLCASSRTGGGNTIYFGEGSWLTVV.